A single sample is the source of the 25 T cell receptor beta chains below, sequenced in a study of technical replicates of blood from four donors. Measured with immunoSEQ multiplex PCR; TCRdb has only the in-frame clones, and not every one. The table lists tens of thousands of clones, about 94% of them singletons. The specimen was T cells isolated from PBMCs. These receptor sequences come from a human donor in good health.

This CDR3 is CASSPFRLAGVRWDNEQFF. The CDR3 region has the DNA TGTGCCAGCAGTCCCTTCAGACTAGCGGGAGTGCGTTGGGACAATGAGCAGTTCTTC. This chain links TRBV27 with TRBJ2-1; 12 bases agree with TRBD2. The germline CDR1 and CDR2 sequences are MNHEY and SMNVEV (reference sequence). This CDR3 spans 19 amino acids. With V trimmed by 5 bases and J by 5 bases, 16 bases remained unmatched.

CDR3 coding DNA: TGTGCCAGCAGTTCTCGGACAATGACCTACGAGCAGTACTTC. It is translated as CASSSRTMTYEQYF. The V gene is TRBV6-5, the J gene TRBJ2-7; TRBD1 might be the D (5 bases). From germline, CDR1 is MNHEY and CDR2 SVGAGI. This CDR3 contains 14 residues. V lost 4 bases and J lost 2, with 12 bases in between.

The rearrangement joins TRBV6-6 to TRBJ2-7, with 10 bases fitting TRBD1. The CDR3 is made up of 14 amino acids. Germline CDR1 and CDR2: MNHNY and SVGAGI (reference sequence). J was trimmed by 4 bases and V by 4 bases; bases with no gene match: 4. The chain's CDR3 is CASSFGDRGYEQYF. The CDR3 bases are TGTGCCAGCAGTTTCGGGGACAGGGGATACGAGCAGTACTTC.

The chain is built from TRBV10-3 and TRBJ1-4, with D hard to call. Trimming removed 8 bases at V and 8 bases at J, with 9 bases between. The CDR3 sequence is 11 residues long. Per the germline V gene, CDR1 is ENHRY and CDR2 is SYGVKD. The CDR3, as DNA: TGTGCCATCCGGCGCGGGGAAAAACTGTTTTTT. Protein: CAIRRGEKLFF.

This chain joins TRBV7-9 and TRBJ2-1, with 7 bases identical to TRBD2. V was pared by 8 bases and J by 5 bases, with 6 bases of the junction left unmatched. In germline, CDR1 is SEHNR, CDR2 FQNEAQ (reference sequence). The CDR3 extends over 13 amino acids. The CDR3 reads CASRMGGNNEQFF. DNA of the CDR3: TGTGCCAGCCGAATGGGGGGGAACAATGAGCAGTTCTTC.

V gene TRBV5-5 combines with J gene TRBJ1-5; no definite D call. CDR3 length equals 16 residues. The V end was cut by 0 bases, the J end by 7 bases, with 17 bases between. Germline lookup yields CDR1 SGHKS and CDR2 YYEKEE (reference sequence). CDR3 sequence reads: CASSLGPAHLGQPQHF. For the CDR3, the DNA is TGTGCCAGCAGCTTGGGGCCAGCCCATCTCGGGCAGCCCCAGCATTTT.

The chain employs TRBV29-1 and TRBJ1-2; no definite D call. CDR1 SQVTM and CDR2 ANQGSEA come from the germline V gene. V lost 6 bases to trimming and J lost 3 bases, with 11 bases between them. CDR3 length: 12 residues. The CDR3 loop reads CSVFPGDYGYTF. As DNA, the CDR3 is TGCAGCGTCTTTCCGGGAGACTATGGCTACACCTTC. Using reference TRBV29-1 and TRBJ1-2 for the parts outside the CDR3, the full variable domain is SAVISQKPSRDICQRGTSLTIQCQVDSQVTMMFWYRQQPGQSLTLIATANQGSEATYESGFVIDKFPISRPNLTFSTLTVSNMSPEDSSIYLCSVFPGDYGYTFGSGTRLTVV.

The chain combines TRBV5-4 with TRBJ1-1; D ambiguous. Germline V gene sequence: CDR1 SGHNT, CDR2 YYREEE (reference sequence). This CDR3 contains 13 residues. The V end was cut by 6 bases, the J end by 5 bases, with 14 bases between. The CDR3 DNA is TGTGCCAGCACCTCCCGGGTCGGGACTGAAGCTTTCTTT. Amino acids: CASTSRVGTEAFF.

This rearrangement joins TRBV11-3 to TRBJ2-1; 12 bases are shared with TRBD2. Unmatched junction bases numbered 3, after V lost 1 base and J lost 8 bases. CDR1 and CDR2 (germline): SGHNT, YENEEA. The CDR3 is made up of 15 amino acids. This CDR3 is CASSLASGRGDEQFF. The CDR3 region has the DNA TGTGCCAGCAGCTTAGCTAGCGGGAGGGGAGATGAGCAGTTCTTC.

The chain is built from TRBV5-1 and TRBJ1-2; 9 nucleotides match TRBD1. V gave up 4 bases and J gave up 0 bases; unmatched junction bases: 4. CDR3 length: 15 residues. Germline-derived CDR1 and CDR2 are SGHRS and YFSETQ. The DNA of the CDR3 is TGCGCCAGCAGCGGGGGACAGGGAGCTAACTATGGCTACACCTTC. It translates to CASSGGQGANYGYTF.

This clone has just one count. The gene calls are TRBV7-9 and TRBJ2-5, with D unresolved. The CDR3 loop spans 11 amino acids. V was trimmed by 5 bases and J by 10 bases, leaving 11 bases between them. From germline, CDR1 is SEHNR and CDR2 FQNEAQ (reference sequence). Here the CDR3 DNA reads TGTGCCAGCAGCCTCGGGTTGGACCAGTACTTC. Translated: CASSLGLDQYF.

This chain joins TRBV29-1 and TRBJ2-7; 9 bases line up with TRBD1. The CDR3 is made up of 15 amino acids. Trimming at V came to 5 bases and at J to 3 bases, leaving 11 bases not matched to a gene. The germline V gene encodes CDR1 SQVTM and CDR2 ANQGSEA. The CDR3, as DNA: TGCAGCGTTAGGGAAGGGACAGGGAAACACTACGAGCAGTACTTC. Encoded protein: CSVREGTGKHYEQYF.

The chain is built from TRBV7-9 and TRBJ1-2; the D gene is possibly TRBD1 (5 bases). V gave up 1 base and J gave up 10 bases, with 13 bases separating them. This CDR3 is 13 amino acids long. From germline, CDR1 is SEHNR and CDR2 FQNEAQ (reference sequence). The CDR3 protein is CASSLGDWGDYTF. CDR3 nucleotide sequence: TGTGCCAGCAGCTTAGGGGATTGGGGGGACTACACCTTC.

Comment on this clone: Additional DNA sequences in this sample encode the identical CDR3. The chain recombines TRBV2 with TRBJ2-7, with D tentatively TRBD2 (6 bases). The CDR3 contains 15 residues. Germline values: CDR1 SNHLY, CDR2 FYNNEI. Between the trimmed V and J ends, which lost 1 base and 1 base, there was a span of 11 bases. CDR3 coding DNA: TGTGCCAGCAGTGAAGGGGGAGGATCGTCCTACGAGCAGTACTTC. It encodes CASSEGGGSSYEQYF.

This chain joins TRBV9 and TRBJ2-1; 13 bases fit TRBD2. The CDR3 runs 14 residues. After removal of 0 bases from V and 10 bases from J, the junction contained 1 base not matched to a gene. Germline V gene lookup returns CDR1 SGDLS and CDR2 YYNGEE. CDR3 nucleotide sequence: TGTGCCAGCAGCGTAGGACTAGCGGGGGGCGAGCAGTTCTTC. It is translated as CASSVGLAGGEQFF.

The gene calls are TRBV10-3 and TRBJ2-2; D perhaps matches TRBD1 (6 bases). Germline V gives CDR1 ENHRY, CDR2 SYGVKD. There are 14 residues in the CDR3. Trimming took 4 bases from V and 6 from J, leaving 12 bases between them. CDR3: CAISAFRGPGELFF. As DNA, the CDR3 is TGTGCCATCAGTGCGTTCAGGGGACCCGGGGAGCTGTTTTTT.

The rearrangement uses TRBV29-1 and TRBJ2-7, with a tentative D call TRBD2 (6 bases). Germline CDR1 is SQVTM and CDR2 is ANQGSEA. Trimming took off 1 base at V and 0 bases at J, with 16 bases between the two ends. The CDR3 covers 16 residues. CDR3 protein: CSVEGAAAAGSYEQYF. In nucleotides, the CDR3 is TGCAGCGTTGAAGGGGCAGCGGCAGCGGGCTCCTACGAGCAGTACTTC.

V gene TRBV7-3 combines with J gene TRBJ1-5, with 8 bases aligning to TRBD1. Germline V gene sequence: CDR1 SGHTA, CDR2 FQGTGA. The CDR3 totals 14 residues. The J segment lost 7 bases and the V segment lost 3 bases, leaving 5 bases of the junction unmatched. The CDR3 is CASSFGQGGQPQHF. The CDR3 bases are TGTGCCAGCAGCTTTGGACAGGGAGGACAGCCCCAGCATTTT.

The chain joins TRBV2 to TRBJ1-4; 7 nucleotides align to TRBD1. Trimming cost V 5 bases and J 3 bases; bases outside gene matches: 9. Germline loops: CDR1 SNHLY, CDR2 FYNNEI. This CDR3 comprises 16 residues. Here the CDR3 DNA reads TGTGCCAGCAGTTACGAAGGACAGGTCTCTAATGAAAAACTGTTTTTT. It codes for CASSYEGQVSNEKLFF. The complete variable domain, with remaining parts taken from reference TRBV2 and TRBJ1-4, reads EPEVTQTPSHQVTQMGQEVILRCVPISNHLYFYWYRQILGQKVEFLVSFYNNEISEKSEIFDDQFSVERPDGSNFTLKIRSTKLEDSAMYFCASSYEGQVSNEKLFFGSGTQLSVL.

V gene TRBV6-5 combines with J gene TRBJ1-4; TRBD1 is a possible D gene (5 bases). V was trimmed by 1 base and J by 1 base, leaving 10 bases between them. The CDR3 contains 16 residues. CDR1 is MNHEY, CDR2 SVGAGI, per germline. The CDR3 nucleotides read TGTGCCAGCAGTTACTACATGGGGGGAACTAATGAAAAACTGTTTTTT. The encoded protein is CASSYYMGGTNEKLFF.

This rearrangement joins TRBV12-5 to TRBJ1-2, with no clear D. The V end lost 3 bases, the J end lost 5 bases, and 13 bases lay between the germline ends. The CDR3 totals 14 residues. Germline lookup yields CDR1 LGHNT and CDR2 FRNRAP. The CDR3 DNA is TGTGCTAGTGGTTTTGCCCTCAAAACTTATGGCTACACCTTC. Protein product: CASGFALKTYGYTF. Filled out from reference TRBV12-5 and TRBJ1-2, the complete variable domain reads DARVTQTPRHKVTEMGQEVTMRCQPILGHNTVFWYRQTMMQGLELLAYFRNRAPLDDSGMPKDRFSAEMPDATLATLKIQPSEPRDSAVYFCASGFALKTYGYTFGSGTRLTVV.

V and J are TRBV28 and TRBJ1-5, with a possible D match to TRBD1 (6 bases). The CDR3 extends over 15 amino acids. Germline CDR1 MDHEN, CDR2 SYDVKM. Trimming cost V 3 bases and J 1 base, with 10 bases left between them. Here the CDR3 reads CASSLVGQSNQPQHF. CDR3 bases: TGTGCCAGCAGTTTGGTTGGACAGAGCAATCAGCCCCAGCATTTT.

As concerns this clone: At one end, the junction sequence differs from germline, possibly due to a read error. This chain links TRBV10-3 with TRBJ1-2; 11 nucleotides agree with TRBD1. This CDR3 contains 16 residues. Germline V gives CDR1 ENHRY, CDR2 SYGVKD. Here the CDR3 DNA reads TGTGCCACCAGTCCAACCCCGGACAGGGGGCCGGAGGGCTACACCTTC. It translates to CATSPTPDRGPEGYTF.

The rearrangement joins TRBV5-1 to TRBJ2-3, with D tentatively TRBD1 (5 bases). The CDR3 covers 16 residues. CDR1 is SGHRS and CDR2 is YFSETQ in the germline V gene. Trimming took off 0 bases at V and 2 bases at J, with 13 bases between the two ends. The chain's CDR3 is CASSLVSGISTDTQYF. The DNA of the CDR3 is TGCGCCAGCAGCTTGGTGTCAGGGATATCCACAGATACGCAGTATTTT.

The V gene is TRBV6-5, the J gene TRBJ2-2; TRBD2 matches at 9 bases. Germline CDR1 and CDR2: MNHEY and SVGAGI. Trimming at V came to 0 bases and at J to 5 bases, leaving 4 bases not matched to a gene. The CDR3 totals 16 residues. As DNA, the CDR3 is TGTGCCAGCAGTTACTCGAGGCTAGCGGGAACCGGGGAGCTGTTTTTT. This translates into CASSYSRLAGTGELFF.